These 30 T cell receptor beta chains originate from one sample sequenced in a study of CD8 T cells in Susac syndrome (dated by TCRdb to about 2019). Preparation of the library involved the immunoSEQ multiplex PCR assay. RNA was extracted using the RNeasy kit, and roughly 0.5 to 1 microgram was reverse transcribed with random hexamers. TCRdb reanalyzed the raw reads on its own, using fastp at Q25 for trimming and MiXCR for clone calling, and kept in-frame beta chains. Entries are consolidated by CDR3 protein sequence, retaining the most common genes and DNA. The sample table holds around 100,000 distinct CDR3 sequences, of which around 96% were seen once. More than 0.3% of the sample is taken by the ten largest. Sequencing was carried out using CD8+ T cells from PBMCs. The receptors shown here come from a human donor with Susac syndrome.

CDR3 DNA: TGCAGTGCTAGGGTTACAGCAACTAATGAAAAACTGTTTTTT. It specifies CSARVTATNEKLFF. The chain recombines TRBV20-1 with TRBJ1-4, with D hard to call. Germline V gives CDR1 DFQATT, CDR2 SNEGSKA (reference sequence). Trimming cost V 3 bases and J 0 bases, with 8 bases left between them. The length of the CDR3 is 14 residues.

The chain links TRBV4-1 to TRBJ2-5; 7 bases align to TRBD1. Germline CDR1 MGHRA, CDR2 YSYEKL. Unmatched junction bases numbered 6, after V lost 5 bases and J lost 3 bases. CDR3 length equals 14 residues. The CDR3 is CASSSLQGKETQYF. The DNA for the CDR3 is TGCGCCAGCAGCTCATTACAGGGGAAAGAGACCCAGTACTTC.

This rearrangement joins TRBV28 to TRBJ1-4; D is unresolved. V shed 6 bases and J shed 0 bases, with 8 bases lying between them. Germline V CDR1 and CDR2: MDHEN, SYDVKM. The CDR3 sequence is 14 residues long. CDR3 in amino acids: CASRGQATNEKLFF. CDR3 nucleotide sequence: TGTGCCAGCAGAGGTCAGGCAACTAATGAAAAACTGTTTTTT.

The chain uses TRBV19 and TRBJ2-5; a weak D match, TRBD1 (6 bases). CDR1 LNHDA and CDR2 SQIVND come from the germline V gene (reference sequence). The length of the CDR3 is 14 residues. Trimming left V 5 bases short and J 0 bases short, with 10 bases between. The CDR3 protein is CASSGTLYQETQYF. The DNA of the CDR3 is TGTGCCAGTAGTGGGACACTGTACCAAGAGACCCAGTACTTC.

The chain recombines TRBV29-1 with TRBJ2-7; D not certain. Per germline, CDR1 SQVTM and CDR2 ANQGSEA. The length of the CDR3 is 12 residues. The germline V and J ends were trimmed by 7 bases and 2 bases, with 12 bases remaining between them. The CDR3 loop reads CSAVSRTYEQYF. CDR3 nucleotides: TGCAGCGCCGTATCCAGAACCTACGAGCAGTACTTC.

V usage is TRBV9 and J usage is TRBJ2-2, with 7 bases matching TRBD1. Germline loops: CDR1 SGDLS, CDR2 YYNGEE. The J segment lost 5 bases and the V segment lost 2 bases, leaving 6 bases of the junction unmatched. CDR3 length: 15 amino acids. The CDR3 DNA follows: TGTGCCAGCAGCGTCGAGACAGGGTGGACCGGGGAGCTGTTTTTT. It yields the protein CASSVETGWTGELFF.

V gene TRBV20-1 combines with J gene TRBJ2-5; possible D gene TRBD2, 6 bases. Germline CDR1 and CDR2: DFQATT and SNEGSKA (reference sequence). The CDR3 consists of 14 residues. Trimming took 3 bases from V and 2 from J, leaving 13 bases between them. DNA of the CDR3: TGCAGTGCTAGTACCGGGAGAGAGCAAGAGACCCAGTACTTC. Protein product: CSASTGREQETQYF.

For the CDR3, the DNA is TGCGCCAGCAGCCAATCCACGGACAGGACTTACAATGAGCAGTTCTTC. Translating gives CASSQSTDRTYNEQFF. The chain couples TRBV4-1 to TRBJ2-1; 7 positions agree with TRBD1. CDR1 MGHRA and CDR2 YSYEKL come from the germline V gene. The CDR3 is made up of 16 amino acids. V lost 2 bases to trimming and J lost 4 bases; unmatched junction nucleotides: 8.

The chain links TRBV20-1 to TRBJ2-6; D remains ambiguous. Looked up from germline, CDR1 is DFQATT and CDR2 is SNEGSKA (reference sequence). Between the trimmed V and J ends, which lost 5 bases and 2 bases, there was a span of 10 bases. The CDR3 runs 14 residues. As DNA, the CDR3 is TGCAGTGCTCTCCCCTACACTGGGGCCAACGTCCTGACTTTC. Its translation is CSALPYTGANVLTF.

The chain has TRBV29-1 and TRBJ2-7; unclear D gene. This CDR3 is built from 11 residues. Germline V gene sequence: CDR1 SQVTM, CDR2 ANQGSEA. Trimming stripped 3 bases from V and 3 bases from J, with 6 bases between. The CDR3 sequence is CSVDLDYEQYF. CDR3 bases: TGCAGCGTTGATTTGGACTACGAGCAGTACTTC.

This chain uses TRBV23-1 with TRBJ2-1, with D possibly being TRBD2 (7 bases). TRBV23-1 is designated an ORF whose function remains uncertain. Between the trimmed V and J ends, which lost 3 bases and 8 bases, there was a span of 17 bases. CDR3 length: 15 residues. The DNA for the CDR3 is TGCGCCAGCAGTCATTTAGGGGGGGGCGTCGATGAGCAGTTCTTC. Encoded protein: CASSHLGGGVDEQFF.

The V and J genes are TRBV7-8 and TRBJ1-2, with D tentatively TRBD1 (5 bases). Germline CDR1 is SGHVS and CDR2 is FQNEAQ. V was trimmed by 2 bases and J by 3 bases, leaving 10 bases between them. CDR3 length: 14 residues. CDR3 region: CASSLSGTDYGYTF. The CDR3 coding sequence is TGTGCCAGCAGCTTAAGCGGGACGGACTATGGCTACACCTTC.

The chain is built from TRBV19 and TRBJ1-5; maybe TRBD1 (5 bases). Trimming left V 3 bases short and J 5 bases short, with 14 bases between. The CDR3 has 15 amino acids. Germline assignment: CDR1 LNHDA and CDR2 SQIVND (reference sequence). The CDR3 nucleotides are TGTGCCAGTAGTATGGGGACGGAACGCTATCAGCCCCAGCATTTT. Residues: CASSMGTERYQPQHF.

CDR3 amino acids: CASSAGQAVPIFNYGYTF. Written as DNA, the CDR3 is TGTGCCAGCAGCGCTGGACAGGCCGTACCGATATTTAACTATGGCTACACCTTC. This chain uses TRBV9 with TRBJ1-2, with 7 bases fitting TRBD1. Germline CDR1 SGDLS, CDR2 YYNGEE. The length of the CDR3 is 18 residues. V dropped 3 bases and J dropped 1; count of bases not matched to a gene: 15.

This chain joins TRBV5-6 and TRBJ2-1; D is unresolved. Germline loops: CDR1 SGHDT, CDR2 YYEEEE. This CDR3 is 11 amino acids long. V dropped 0 bases and J dropped 9 bases, with 4 bases sitting between them. The CDR3 DNA is TGTGCCAGCAGCTTGGTCAGTGAGCAGTTCTTC. Translated, it gives CASSLVSEQFF.

The chain employs TRBV12-3 or TRBV12-4 and TRBJ2-7, with D unresolved. V lost 3 bases and J lost 0, with 6 bases in between. This CDR3 is built from 13 residues. CDR3 loop: CASSFDPSYEQYF. For the CDR3, the DNA is TGTGCCAGCAGTTTTGATCCCTCCTACGAGCAGTACTTC.

The chain joins TRBV20-1 to TRBJ2-7; unclear D gene. V lost 4 bases and J 5 bases, leaving 9 bases between the germline ends. The CDR3 covers 11 residues. Germline V gives CDR1 DFQATT, CDR2 SNEGSKA (reference sequence). CDR3 in DNA: TGCAGTGCTAAGGCTTACCACGAGCAGTACTTC. Translating gives CSAKAYHEQYF.

The gene calls are TRBV4-1 and TRBJ2-5; D ambiguous. Trimming pared 1 base from V and 2 bases from J, leaving 8 bases between. The germline CDR1 and CDR2 sequences are MGHRA and YSYEKL. This CDR3 spans 14 amino acids. The CDR3 sequence is CASSQVIGQETQYF. CDR3 in DNA: TGCGCCAGCAGCCAAGTGATAGGACAAGAGACCCAGTACTTC.

This chain joins TRBV29-1 and TRBJ2-3; no clear D. Trimming removed 3 bases at V and 1 base at J, with 11 bases between. CDR3 length: 14 amino acids. The V gene's germline CDR1 is SQVTM and CDR2 ANQGSEA. CDR3 protein: CSVDVGLGTDTQYF. As DNA, the CDR3 is TGCAGCGTTGACGTGGGTCTCGGCACAGATACGCAGTATTTT.

This clonotype was seen only a few times. This sequence joins TRBV19 and TRBJ2-1; D may be TRBD2 (5 bases). This CDR3 has 15 amino acids. V lost 4 bases and J 8 bases, leaving 18 bases between the germline ends. Germline CDR1 is LNHDA and CDR2 is SQIVND (reference sequence). CDR3 bases: TGTGCCAGTAGTACTCTCGAGGGCCTTTCATATGAGCAGTTCTTC. As protein: CASSTLEGLSYEQFF.

This clonotype was counted once. The chain is built from TRBV25-1 and TRBJ1-1; the D gene is possibly TRBD1 (5 bases). CDR3 length equals 13 residues. Deletions cut 1 base from V and 4 bases from J, with 7 bases between. Germline values: CDR1 MGHDK, CDR2 SYGVNS. The chain's CDR3 is CASSELGGTEAFF. The CDR3 DNA sequence: TGTGCCAGCAGTGAATTGGGGGGCACTGAAGCTTTCTTT. The variable domain in full, with the rest retrieved from reference TRBV25-1 and TRBJ1-1, is EADIYQTPRYLVIGTGKKITLECSQTMGHDKMYWYQQDPGMELHLIHYSYGVNSTEKGDLSSESTVSRIRTEHFPLTLESARPSHTSQYLCASSELGGTEAFFGQGTRLTVV.

This chain links TRBV14 with TRBJ2-1; TRBD2 matches 8 bases. The CDR3 has 18 amino acids. The germline V gene has CDR1 SGHDN and CDR2 FVKESK. Germline trimming cut 3 bases from V and 1 base from J; bases unmatched to any gene: 11. The CDR3 here is CASSHVAGAGGSYNEQFF. In DNA, the CDR3 is TGTGCCAGCAGCCACGTCGCCGGGGCGGGAGGATCCTACAATGAGCAGTTCTTC.

J is TRBJ2-3 and V is TRBV13, with TRBD2 matching 8 bases. This CDR3 comprises 16 residues. CDR1 is PRHDT, CDR2 FYEKMQ, per germline (reference sequence). Germline trimming cut 5 bases from V and 6 bases from J; bases unmatched to any gene: 13. CDR3 protein: CASSPPPAGGGDTQYF. The CDR3, as DNA: TGTGCCAGCAGCCCGCCCCCGGCGGGGGGCGGGGATACGCAGTATTTT.

This clonotype was picked up one time. This rearrangement joins TRBV23-1 to TRBJ1-2, with unresolved D. TRBV23-1 has ORF status, its function being uncertain. This CDR3 comprises 19 residues. The ends were cut back, 2 bases at V and 0 bases at J, with 22 bases in the middle. CDR3 sequence: CASSQNRAAFLITNYGYTF. The CDR3 bases are TGCGCCAGCAGTCAAAATAGGGCAGCCTTTCTTATTACTAACTATGGCTACACCTTC.

This clonotype has a single count. The V call is TRBV9, the J call TRBJ2-5; 9 nucleotides match TRBD1. Germline CDR1 SGDLS, CDR2 YYNGEE. This CDR3 has 15 residues. V was clipped by 3 bases and J by 5 bases; unmatched bases: 8. The CDR3 DNA is TGTGCCAGCAGCGCTGGACAGGGGAGTTGGGAGACCCAGTACTTC. Translated: CASSAGQGSWETQYF.

The chain combines TRBV20-1 with TRBJ2-1, with TRBD2 matching over 8 bases. V shed 2 bases, J shed 2 bases, and the junction held 2 bases outside the gene matches. Germline V CDR1 and CDR2: DFQATT, SNEGSKA (reference sequence). This CDR3 has 14 residues. CDR3 region: CSARQRGPYNEQFF. CDR3 nucleotide sequence: TGCAGTGCTAGACAGCGGGGGCCCTACAATGAGCAGTTCTTC.

The chain carries TRBV23-1 and TRBJ2-1; 12 nucleotides match TRBD2. TRBV23-1 qualifies as an ORF whose function is uncertain. This CDR3 is built from 16 residues. V lost 5 bases to trimming and J lost 9 bases; unmatched junction nucleotides: 11. DNA of the CDR3: TGCGCCAGCAGTGGAAGACTAGCGGGAGTATTCGGTGAGCAGTTCTTC. Its translation: CASSGRLAGVFGEQFF.

The chain has TRBV5-6 and TRBJ2-7, with a weak D call TRBD2 (6 bases). Trimming took 4 bases from V and 6 from J, leaving 11 bases between them. Germline loops: CDR1 SGHDT, CDR2 YYEEEE. The CDR3 covers 12 residues. Here the CDR3 DNA reads TGTGCCAGCAGCGTCGACGGGGGCGAGCAGTACTTC. Its translation: CASSVDGGEQYF.

This clonotype has just one count. The chain has TRBV12-3 or TRBV12-4 and TRBJ2-1, with 8 positions matching TRBD2. Trimming removed 3 bases from V and 8 bases from J; junction bases left unmatched: 6. This CDR3 has 14 amino acids. CDR3 bases: TGTGCCAGCAGTTTCCGCGGGGGGCCGGATGAGCAGTTCTTC. Protein sequence: CASSFRGGPDEQFF.

The chain links TRBV3-1 to TRBJ1-2, with D perhaps TRBD1 (5 bases). Trimming pared 6 bases from V and 0 bases from J, leaving 11 bases between. Germline CDR1 is LGHDT and CDR2 is YNNKEL (reference sequence). CDR3 size: 14 residues. CDR3 coding DNA: TGTGCCAGCAGACCTACAGGACCTAACTATGGCTACACCTTC. Its translation is CASRPTGPNYGYTF. The full variable domain, completed using reference TRBV3-1 and TRBJ1-2, is DTAVSQTPKYLVTQMGNDKSIKCEQNLGHDTMYWYKQDSKKFLKIMFSYNNKELIINETVPNRFSPKSPDKAHLNLHINSLELGDSAVYFCASRPTGPNYGYTFGSGTRLTVV.